The rows below give T cell receptor beta chains drawn from one sample of a study of blood T cell repertoires in COVID-19. Using immunoSEQ multiplex PCR, the repertoire was profiled, and TCRdb retains in-frame clones only, with some absent. The sample contains around 140,000 clones, over 70% of which appear only once. Input material: peripheral blood. Receptors were obtained from a woman aged 55-69 years with acute or convalescent COVID-19. Both conserved end residues are part of each CDR3. D genes are given only for firm matches. Only part of the rows carry a size: once, few, many, or a class if the clone is expanded.

len: 16; v_gene: TRBV3-1/TRBV3-2; abundance: .; j_gene: TRBJ2-1; d_gene: .; CDR3nt: TGTGCCAGCAGCCAAGTGAAACGGGGATTATACAATGAGCAGTTCTTC; CDR3aa: CASSQVKRGLYNEQFF
len: 15; v_gene: TRBV28; abundance: once; j_gene: TRBJ1-6; d_gene: TRBD1; CDR3nt: TGTGCCAGCAGCCCCGGGACAGGATATAATTCACCCCTCCACTTT; CDR3aa: CASSPGTGYNSPLHF
len: 16; v_gene: TRBV19; abundance: .; j_gene: TRBJ1-2; d_gene: .; CDR3nt: TGTGCCAGTAGTATAGTGACAGTCATTAGTCGCTATGGCTACACCTTC; CDR3aa: CASSIVTVISRYGYTF
len: 15; v_gene: TRBV24-1; abundance: .; j_gene: TRBJ2-7; d_gene: TRBD1; CDR3nt: TGTGCCACAAGCTTCTTGACAGGGTACTCCTACGAGCAGTACTTC; CDR3aa: CATSFLTGYSYEQYF
len: 13; v_gene: TRBV18; abundance: .; j_gene: TRBJ2-7; d_gene: TRBD1; CDR3nt: TGTGCCAGCTCAGTCACAGGGGTAGGGGAGCAGTACTTC; CDR3aa: CASSVTGVGEQYF
len: 15; v_gene: TRBV27; abundance: few; j_gene: TRBJ2-7; d_gene: TRBD1; CDR3nt: TGTGCCAGCAGTTCCCCCGGACAGGGCGATAACGAGCAGTACTTC; CDR3aa: CASSSPGQGDNEQYF
len: 12; v_gene: TRBV6-1; abundance: .; j_gene: TRBJ2-5; d_gene: .; CDR3nt: TGTGCCAGCAGTGAAGCCAGGGAGACCCAGTACTTC; CDR3aa: CASSEARETQYF
len: 16; v_gene: TRBV18; abundance: few; j_gene: TRBJ1-1; d_gene: .; CDR3nt: TGTGCCAGCTCACCTCTTACCTCAGTTTCGAACACTGAAGCTTTCTTT; CDR3aa: CASSPLTSVSNTEAFF
len: 13; v_gene: TRBV3-1/TRBV3-2; abundance: .; j_gene: TRBJ1-2; d_gene: TRBD1; CDR3nt: TGTGCCAGCAGTAGACAGGGAATCGGCGGCTACACCTTC; CDR3aa: CASSRQGIGGYTF
len: 15; v_gene: TRBV11-3; abundance: .; j_gene: TRBJ2-1; d_gene: .; CDR3nt: TGTGCCAGCAGCCCCCCGGTTAGCTTGGGTATTGAGCAGTTCTTC; CDR3aa: CASSPPVSLGIEQFF
len: 13; v_gene: TRBV14; abundance: .; j_gene: TRBJ2-7; d_gene: TRBD1; CDR3nt: TGTGCCAGCAGCCCCAGGGGGTCCTACGAGCAGTACTTC; CDR3aa: CASSPRGSYEQYF
len: 15; v_gene: TRBV2; abundance: few; j_gene: TRBJ1-2; d_gene: TRBD1; CDR3nt: TGTGCCAGCAGTGTCGAGACAGGGGCGGACTATGGCTACACCTTC; CDR3aa: CASSVETGADYGYTF
len: 21; v_gene: TRBV5-1; abundance: .; j_gene: TRBJ2-2; d_gene: TRBD1; CDR3nt: TGCGCCAGCAGCAGATCCCCCGGGACAGGGTGGACTACCAAGAACACCGGGGAGCTGTTTTTT; CDR3aa: CASSRSPGTGWTTKNTGELFF
len: 13; v_gene: TRBV6-5; abundance: few; j_gene: TRBJ2-1; d_gene: TRBD2; CDR3nt: TGTGCCAGCAGTAAAACGACTAGCGGGAAACAGTTCTTC; CDR3aa: CASSKTTSGKQFF
len: 13; v_gene: TRBV27; abundance: .; j_gene: TRBJ1-1; d_gene: .; CDR3nt: TGTGCCAGCAGTAAGAAAACAGGGTCGGCAGCTTTCTTT; CDR3aa: CASSKKTGSAAFF
len: 14; v_gene: TRBV7-2; abundance: few; j_gene: TRBJ1-1; d_gene: .; CDR3nt: TGTGCCAGCAGCTTGACGGGTTTGAACACTGAAGCTTTCTTT; CDR3aa: CASSLTGLNTEAFF
len: 12; v_gene: TRBV14; abundance: .; j_gene: TRBJ2-1; d_gene: TRBD2; CDR3nt: TGTGCCAGCAGCCAAGAAAGGACTAGAGAGTTCTTC; CDR3aa: CASSQERTREFF
len: 17; v_gene: TRBV2; abundance: .; j_gene: TRBJ2-7; d_gene: TRBD2; CDR3nt: TGTGCCAGCAGACCGAGGACTAGCGCCCTTAGCTCCTACGAGCAGTACTTC; CDR3aa: CASRPRTSALSSYEQYF
len: 16; v_gene: TRBV7-9; abundance: .; j_gene: TRBJ2-5; d_gene: .; CDR3nt: TGTGCCAGCAGCTCCCGACTGGACAGAATGCCTGAGACCCAGTACTTC; CDR3aa: CASSSRLDRMPETQYF
len: 15; v_gene: TRBV15; abundance: .; j_gene: TRBJ2-4; d_gene: .; CDR3nt: TGTGCCACCAGCAACCTAGATTACGCCAAAAACATTCAGTACTTC; CDR3aa: CATSNLDYAKNIQYF
len: 14; v_gene: TRBV5-1; abundance: .; j_gene: TRBJ2-5; d_gene: .; CDR3nt: TGCGCCAGCAGCTTGGGACAGCTTCGGGAGACCCAGTACTTC; CDR3aa: CASSLGQLRETQYF
len: 16; v_gene: TRBV19; abundance: few; j_gene: TRBJ1-2; d_gene: .; CDR3nt: TGTGCCAGTAGTATCAGGGAAAGATCATCGAACTATGGCTACACCTTC; CDR3aa: CASSIRERSSNYGYTF
len: 13; v_gene: TRBV5-8; abundance: .; j_gene: TRBJ2-5; d_gene: .; CDR3nt: TGTGCCAGCAGCTTGCAGGGACAAGAGACCCAGTACTTC; CDR3aa: CASSLQGQETQYF
len: 18; v_gene: TRBV30; abundance: .; j_gene: TRBJ2-1; d_gene: TRBD2; CDR3nt: TGTGCCTGGAGCGGGGGGACTAGCGGGGTTGGGTTCTACAATGAGCAGTTCTTC; CDR3aa: CAWSGGTSGVGFYNEQFF
len: 13; v_gene: TRBV10-1; abundance: .; j_gene: TRBJ2-7; d_gene: .; CDR3nt: TGCGCCAGCAGTGGATCCGGGAGAGACGAGCAGTACTTC; CDR3aa: CASSGSGRDEQYF
len: 13; v_gene: TRBV18; abundance: .; j_gene: TRBJ2-7; d_gene: TRBD1; CDR3nt: TGTGCCAGCTCTCGGACAGGTTTCTACGAGCAGTACTTC; CDR3aa: CASSRTGFYEQYF